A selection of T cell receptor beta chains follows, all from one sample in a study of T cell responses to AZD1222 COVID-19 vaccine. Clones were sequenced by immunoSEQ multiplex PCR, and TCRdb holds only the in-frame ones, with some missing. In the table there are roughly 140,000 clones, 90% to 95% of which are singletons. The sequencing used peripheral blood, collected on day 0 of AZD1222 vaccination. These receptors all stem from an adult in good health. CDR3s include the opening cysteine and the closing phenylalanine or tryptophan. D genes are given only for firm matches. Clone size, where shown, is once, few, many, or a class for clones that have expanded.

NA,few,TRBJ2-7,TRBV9,TGTGCCAGCAGCGTTTGGGATTCTAAGGACGAGCAGTACTTC,CASSVWDSKDEQYF
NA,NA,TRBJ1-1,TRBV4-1,TGCGCCAGCAGCCAAAATCGGGGTGGGTTTACTGAAGCTTTCTTT,CASSQNRGGFTEAFF
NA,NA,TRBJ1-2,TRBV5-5,TGTGCCAGCACGGGGGGGACGCATGGCTACACCTTC,CASTGGTHGYTF
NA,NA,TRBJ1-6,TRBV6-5,TGTGCCAGCAGTTACCTTGGGGGGGGCCCCCTCCACTTT,CASSYLGGGPLHF
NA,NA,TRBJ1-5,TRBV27,TGTGCCAGCAGAAATAGCAATCAGCCCCAGCATTTT,CASRNSNQPQHF
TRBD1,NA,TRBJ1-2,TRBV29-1,TGCAGCGTGATTGGGACAGGGGGCTTACGAGATGGCTACACCTTC,CSVIGTGGLRDGYTF
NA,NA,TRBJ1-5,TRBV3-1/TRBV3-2,TGTGCCAGCAGCCAAGTCCGACTTTATAGCAATCAGCCCCAGCATTTT,CASSQVRLYSNQPQHF
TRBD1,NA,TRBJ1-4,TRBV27,TGTGCCAGCAGCTACAGGGGGCTGGGTAATGAAAAACTGTTTTTT,CASSYRGLGNEKLFF
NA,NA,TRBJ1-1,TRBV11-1,TGTGCCAGCAGCTTATCTGAGGGCACTGAAGCTTTCTTT,CASSLSEGTEAFF
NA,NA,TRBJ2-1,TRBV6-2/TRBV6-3,TGTGCCAGCAGTTCCTTGCTAGCTAGCTCCTACAATGAGCAGTTCTTC,CASSSLLASSYNEQFF
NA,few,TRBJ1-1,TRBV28,TGTGCCAGCAGGACGACAGGCGGGACTGAAGCTTTCTTT,CASRTTGGTEAFF
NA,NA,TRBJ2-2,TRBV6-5,TGTGCCAGCAGTCTACAGGGTATAACCGGGGAGCTGTTTTTT,CASSLQGITGELFF
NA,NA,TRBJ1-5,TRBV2,TGTGCCAGCAGCTCACTCTCCGGGGGGCTCCTTGACAATCAGCCCCAGCATTTT,CASSSLSGGLLDNQPQHF
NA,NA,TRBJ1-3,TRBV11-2,TGTGCCAGCAGCTTAGCAAGAAACACCATATATTTT,CASSLARNTIYF
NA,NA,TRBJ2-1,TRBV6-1,TGTGCCAGCAGTGCCCGGGACACCACTTGGGGGAATGAGCAGTTCTTC,CASSARDTTWGNEQFF
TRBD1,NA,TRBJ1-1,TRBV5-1,TGCGCCAGCAGCTTGTTAGGGGGCGAAGCTTTCTTT,CASSLLGGEAFF
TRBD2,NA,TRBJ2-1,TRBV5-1,TGCGCCAGCAGCTTGGCCGGGGCAACTAGCGGTTACAATGAGCAGTTCTTC,CASSLAGATSGYNEQFF
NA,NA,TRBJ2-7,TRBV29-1,TGCAGCGTGGGGACGGCGGAACCCTACGAGCAGTACTTC,CSVGTAEPYEQYF
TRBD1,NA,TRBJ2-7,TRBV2,TGTGCCAGCAGTGTTGGGACAGGGGACTACGAGCAGTACTTC,CASSVGTGDYEQYF
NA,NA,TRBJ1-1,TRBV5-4,TGTGCCAGCAGCCCAGTGGGGGGGACTGAAGCTTTCTTT,CASSPVGGTEAFF
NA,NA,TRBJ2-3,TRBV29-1,TGCAGCGTTGGGCCCCGGTCCCGAGATACGCAGTATTTT,CSVGPRSRDTQYF
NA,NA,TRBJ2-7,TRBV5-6,TGTGCCAGCAGCTTACTAGACAGGTCCTACGAGCAGTACTTC,CASSLLDRSYEQYF
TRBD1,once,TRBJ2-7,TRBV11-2,TGTGCCAGCAGCAGTCCCGGGACAGGGCCCTACGAGCAGTACTTC,CASSSPGTGPYEQYF
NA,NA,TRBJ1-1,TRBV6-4,TGTGCCAGCCGTTTTACGGACCTGAGGGCTGAAGCTTTCTTT,CASRFTDLRAEAFF
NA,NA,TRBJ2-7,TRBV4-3,TGCGCCAGCAGCCAAGATGCCGGTGCCTACGAGCAGTACTTC,CASSQDAGAYEQYF
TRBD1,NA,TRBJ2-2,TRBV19,TGTGCCAGTAGTTTTCTCGGAGGGGGACAGGGTGGCACCGGGGAGCTGTTTTTT,CASSFLGGGQGGTGELFF
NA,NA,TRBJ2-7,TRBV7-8,TGTGCCAGCAGCTTAGACCCGGTCTACGAGCAGTACTTC,CASSLDPVYEQYF
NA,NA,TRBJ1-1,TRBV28,TGTGCCAGCTCGTGGACTGGGCTCAACACTGAAGCTTTCTTT,CASSWTGLNTEAFF
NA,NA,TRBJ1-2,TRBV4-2,TGTGCCAGCAGCTCCGAGGGTTGGGGCTACACCTTC,CASSSEGWGYTF
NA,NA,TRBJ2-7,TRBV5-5,TGTGCCAGCAGCTTGGTAGGGGGCGAGCAGTACTTC,CASSLVGGEQYF
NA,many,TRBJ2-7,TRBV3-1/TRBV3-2,TGTGCCAGCAGCCAAGATTCGGGGTCGGTTCTCTCCTACGAGCAGTACTTC,CASSQDSGSVLSYEQYF
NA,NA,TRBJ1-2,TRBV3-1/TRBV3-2,TGTGCCAGCAGCCAAAACGAAGGGAACTATGGCTACACCTTC,CASSQNEGNYGYTF
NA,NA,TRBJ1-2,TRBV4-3,TGCGCCAGCAGCCAAGAGGGGTATGGCTACACCTTC,CASSQEGYGYTF
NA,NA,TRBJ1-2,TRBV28,TGTGCCAGCAGTCCGCCCGGGGAGGCTTCGGGTATCTATGGCTACACCTTC,CASSPPGEASGIYGYTF
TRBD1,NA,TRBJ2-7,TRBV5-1,TGCGCCAGCAGCAGGACAGGGGGCTACTACGAGCAGTACTTC,CASSRTGGYYEQYF
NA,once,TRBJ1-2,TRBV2,TGTGCCAGCAGTGAGGGGCAGCGCTATGGCTACACCTTC,CASSEGQRYGYTF
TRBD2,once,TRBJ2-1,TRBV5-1,TGCGCCAGCAGTAGGCTAGCGGGGACTATTGAGCAGTTCTTC,CASSRLAGTIEQFF
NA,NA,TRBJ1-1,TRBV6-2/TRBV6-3,TGTGCCAGCAGCCAGGGTCGGGGAGCTTTCTTT,CASSQGRGAFF
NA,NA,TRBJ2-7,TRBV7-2,TGTGCCAGCAGCTTAGCCGGTTCCTCCTACGAGCAGTACTTC,CASSLAGSSYEQYF
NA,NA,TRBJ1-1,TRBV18,TGTGCCAGCTCACGAGTGACCGGGGTGAACACTGAAGCTTTCTTT,CASSRVTGVNTEAFF
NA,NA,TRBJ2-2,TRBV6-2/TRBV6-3,TGTGCCAGCAGTTACGTGTCCCCCGGGGAGCTGTTTTTT,CASSYVSPGELFF
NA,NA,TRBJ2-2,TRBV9,TGTGCCAGCAGCGTCACAGGAAATACCGGGGAGCTGTTTTTT,CASSVTGNTGELFF
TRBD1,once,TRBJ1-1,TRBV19,TGTGCCAGTACTCCAAATCAGGGGGCGAATACTGAAGCTTTCTTT,CASTPNQGANTEAFF
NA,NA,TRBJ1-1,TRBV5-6,TGTGCCAGCAGCCTAACTAACGGGGTTACTACTGAAGCTTTCTTT,CASSLTNGVTTEAFF
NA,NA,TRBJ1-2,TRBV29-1,TGCAGCGTTGAACTGAGGGCAGGTTGGGAAAACTATGGCTACACCTTC,CSVELRAGWENYGYTF
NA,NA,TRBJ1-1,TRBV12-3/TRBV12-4,TGTGCCAGCAGTTGGTCCACTGAAGCTTTCTTT,CASSWSTEAFF
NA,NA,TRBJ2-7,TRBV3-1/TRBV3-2,TGTGCCAGCAGCCAATCCGGGTTGGTGTACGAGCAGTACTTC,CASSQSGLVYEQYF
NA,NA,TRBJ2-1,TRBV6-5,TGTGCCAGCAGTCCCAAAACGAATGAGCAGTTCTTC,CASSPKTNEQFF
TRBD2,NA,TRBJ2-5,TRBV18,TGTGCCAGCTCATCTCTAGCGGGGGGACCTAGAGGCGAGACCCAGTACTTC,CASSSLAGGPRGETQYF
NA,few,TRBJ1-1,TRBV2,TGTGCCAGCAGCCCGTCGTGGGGCTGGACTGAAGCTTTCTTT,CASSPSWGWTEAFF
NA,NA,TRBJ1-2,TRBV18,TGTGCCAGCTCACCATCACTAGGACTGACCAACTATGGCTACACCTTC,CASSPSLGLTNYGYTF
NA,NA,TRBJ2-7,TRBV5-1,TGCGCCAGCAGCTTACGGGATAAAATAACCTACGAGCAGTACTTC,CASSLRDKITYEQYF
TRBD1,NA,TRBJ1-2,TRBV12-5,TGTGCTAGTGGTTTGGTGACAGGGGGCGAGGGCTACACCTTC,CASGLVTGGEGYTF
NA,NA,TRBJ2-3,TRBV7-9,TGTGCCAGCAGCTTGGGTCAGGGCGGCACAGATACGCAGTATTTT,CASSLGQGGTDTQYF
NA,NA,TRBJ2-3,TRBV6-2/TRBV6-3,TGTGCCAGCAGTTACTTGCCGGGGGCAAGCACAGATACGCAGTATTTT,CASSYLPGASTDTQYF
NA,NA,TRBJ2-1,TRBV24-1,TGTGCCACTTTATCAACAGGGTTCGGCAATGAGCAGTTCTTC,CATLSTGFGNEQFF
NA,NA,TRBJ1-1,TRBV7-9,TGTGCCAGCAGCTTACCGGTGACTTTCTTT,CASSLPVTFF
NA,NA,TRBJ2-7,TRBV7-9,TGTGCCAGCAGCGAAAGGAGTACAGGCACCCACGAGCAGTACTTC,CASSERSTGTHEQYF